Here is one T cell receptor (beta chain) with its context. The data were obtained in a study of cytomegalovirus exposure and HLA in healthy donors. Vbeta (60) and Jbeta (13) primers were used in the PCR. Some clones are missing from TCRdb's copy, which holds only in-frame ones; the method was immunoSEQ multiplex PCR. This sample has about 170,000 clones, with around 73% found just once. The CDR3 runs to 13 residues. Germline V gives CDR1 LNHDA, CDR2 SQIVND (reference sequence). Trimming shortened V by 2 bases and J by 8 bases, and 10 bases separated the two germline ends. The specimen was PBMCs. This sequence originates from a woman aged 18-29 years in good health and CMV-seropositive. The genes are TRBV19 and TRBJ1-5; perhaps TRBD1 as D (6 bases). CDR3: CASSIRGGEPQHF. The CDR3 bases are TGTGCCAGTAGTATAAGAGGGGGAGAGCCCCAGCATTTT.